The present entry profiles one T cell receptor (beta chain) with its context. Its antigen specificity is not known. The sample holds no much larger clone one base away, and base qualities are not on file. Germline trimming amounts to 4 bases on V and 3 bases on J, with 11 as the count of junction bases outside the gene matches. Taken from the germline V gene (reference sequence), the CDR1 and CDR2 loops are SEHNR and FQNEAQ. From its cysteine to its phenylalanine, the CDR3 spans 16 amino acids. CDR3 DNA is the only sequence kept; it has 48 bases, read in frame from the first base. The data originate from a study of cytomegalovirus exposure and HLA in healthy donors (dated by TCRdb to the late 2010s). With regard to the full study: An earlier analysis of approximately 640 of the donors reported approximately 270 Gb of sequence data and approximately 110 million unique TCR beta sequences from 150 million to 200 million T cells. An early release covering roughly 640 HLA-typed donors comprised about 320 gigabases of sequencing data and tens of millions of unique TCR sequences. Among the roughly 430 genotyped donors, 81% belonged to the genetic ancestry cluster associated with self-reported Caucasian donors. The aim of the study was to test whether cataloging public T cell receptors could identify signatures of past pathogen exposure. The study used immunosequencing to profile the T cell repertoires of some 600 subjects and linked those repertoires to cytomegalovirus serostatus. Besides the first cohort of about 730 subjects, a separate validation cohort made up of roughly 130 different subjects was used. High-throughput TCR immunosequencing, statistical association of individual TCRs with disease status, and machine learning were combined to predict cytomegalovirus infection status. To study patterns of TCR occurrence, a later analysis re-analyzed previously published TCR beta repertoires from 700 or so donors and added high-resolution HLA genotyping. Rather than drawing on any new phenotypic data, the later analysis identified candidate immune exposures from TCR beta sequences and the way those sequences occurred across donors. An earlier analysis of fewer than 700 of the donors applied high-throughput TCR beta sequencing to assess whether each TCR beta V gene segment acted as functional or pseudogenic. Alongside the repertoire data, information on donor age, sex, ethnicity and CMV serostatus was compiled. Genome-wide SNP genotypes for about 65% of the 666 donors were used in a later genetic analysis, which treated that subset as a discovery cohort. All discovery cohort repertoires had been generated using a single sequencing platform. Class I and class II HLA loci were covered by the typing at four-digit resolution. Typing coverage varied by locus: roughly 629-640 donors for A, B, C, DRB1 and DQB1; some 520 for DQA1; around 610 for DPA1; approximately 470 for DPB1. Several DR-DQ haplotypes were handled as single units for association and clustering, since linkage in the cohort was strong. Among 398 genotyped donors of the cohort, an average of about 240,000 unique TCR beta nucleotide sequences were sequenced per donor, around 18% of them non-productive.

Receptors were amplified or captured by the immunoSEQ multiplex PCR assay. The multiplex PCR relied on a mix of 60 forward primers for TCR Vbeta segments and 13 reverse primers for TCR Jbeta segments. A multiplex PCR assay on genomic DNA amplified the CDR3 region of rearranged TCR beta genes. On the Illumina HiSeq System, the amplified TCR beta libraries were sequenced as 87-base-pair reads. The paper's data handling went like this. A later analysis counted 65 million to 90 million unique TCR beta chains across the 670 or so repertoires, and roughly 11 million of these chains were shared by at least two donors. Raw reads were error-corrected and collapsed into unique sequences with a nearest-neighbor algorithm that merged closely related sequences to remove PCR and sequencing errors. Alignment of CDR3 sequences to IMGT reference sequences was used to assign V, D and J gene segments. For a sequence to be retained, a match of at least six nucleotides was required to both a V gene segment and a J gene segment. Rearrangements were called productive when the CDR3 lacked stop codons and stayed in frame with V and J; all others were non-productive. Following IMGT convention, CDR3 was defined as the stretch from the second conserved V-encoded cysteine to the conserved J-encoded phenylalanine. The earlier analysis of some 600 of the donors excluded sequences that lacked an unambiguous match to a single V gene segment. An earlier analysis of about 590 of the donors classified V segments as functional when productive rearrangements were above 56.7% and as segregating when the standard deviation between donors was above 5%. To diagnose cytomegalovirus status from the catalog of TCR beta chain sequences, a statistical classification framework was built. In a later analysis, TCR nucleotide sequences were compared against IMGT/GENE-DB human TR gene sequences so that V and J genes could be assigned. Using the TCRdist pipeline, a later analysis assigned CDR3 sequences along with most-parsimonious VDJ recombination scenarios. In a later analysis, every TCR beta chain was defined by the combination of its CDR3 amino acid sequence and its V-gene family, and reads without a unique V-gene family were dropped. As a way to deal with suspected cross-contamination and a sequencing artifact, a later analysis dropped hundreds of nucleotide sequences that were highly shared and had low generation probability. In a later analysis, a clonal expansion index for each public chain was calculated from normalized within-repertoire ranks of inferred template counts. Generation probabilities in a later analysis came from a VDJ recombination model fitted to out-of-frame rearrangements, and those results were checked against IGoR. In a later analysis, TCR-TCR, TCR-HLA and TCR-CMV co-occurrence was scored with hypergeometric tests, and a repertoire-size bias correction was applied to TCR pairs. To estimate false discovery rates, a later analysis permuted the HLA or CMV assignments 20 times. In a later analysis, co-occurring TCRs were grouped with DBSCAN, and TCRdist sequence similarity was added when clustering was performed within HLA-allele-positive subsets. Repertoires with fewer than 30,000 or more than 120,000 public chains were left out of co-occurrence clustering, as were about 5 repertoires with anomalous nucleotide sharing. This immuneACCESS table, as held by TCRdb, lists in-frame sequences with V and J called but not all clones. Of the missing ones, under half trace to an unresolved V gene in checked studies; the others have no known cause. V and J calls and clone size are as listed in that table; D and trimming were resolved from the DNA. Counted in this sample were roughly 160,000 clones; roughly 80% of them appeared once. The ten largest clonotypes hold around 13% of the sample.

The cohort was made up of hundreds of healthy bone marrow donors. At the time of sampling, all cohort members were nominally healthy, though unrecorded immune exposures were likely present. The donor was CMV seronegative and was included in the group of 352 seronegative cohort members. A peripheral blood sample was collected from each donor, and TCR beta sequencing was performed on peripheral blood mononuclear cells. The Qiagen DNeasy Blood Extraction Kit was used to extract genomic DNA from the blood cell samples. The investigation overall reported the following: A group of highly shared sequence variants was considered likely to be a technical artifact of the sequencing pipeline. In a later analysis, around 15,000 TCR beta sequences were associated with specific HLA alleles at a false discovery rate of 0.05. A later analysis found that HLA-associated TCR beta chains were more clonally expanded and had lower generation probabilities than equally common non-associated chains. Strong co-occurrence of HLA alleles, especially DR and DQ, made assigning TCR associations to individual alleles difficult. HLA typing was unavailable for some donors at each locus, so association tests used only the typed subset. A further reported finding was that TCR beta sequences accurately predicted the HLA-A and HLA-B alleles for most subjects in the first cohort. The cohort was sequenced for TCR beta chains only, and without alpha or paired-chain data the features that could be detected were limited. According to a later analysis, TCR association rates differed among HLA loci, with DRB1 alleles showing the most associated TCRs and HLA-C alleles showing the fewest. Across donors, most TCR sequences were observed very rarely, whereas some public TCRs were present in many individuals. Immune exposure information for the cohort was limited to CMV serostatus. Because the 87-base-pair reads could not distinguish some IMGT-functional V segments, including TRBV6-2 and TRBV6-3, those segments were excluded. V-gene and J-gene trimming of TCR beta chains was associated with a missense DCLRE1C variant in a later genetic analysis, and the association was replicated in an independent cohort. The classifier was reported to diagnose cytomegalovirus status with high specificity and sensitivity in both the original and validation cohorts. The presence/absence analyses assumed that sequencing depth was roughly uniform across donors, and that assumption may not be true. In vitro tests confirmed that a few of the cytomegalovirus-associated TCR beta chains recognize cytomegalovirus antigens. An earlier analysis of several hundred of the donors showed that most TCR beta V segments appeared in productive rearrangements either about 90% or about 30% of the time, which broadly matched IMGT annotations. In a later analysis, most CMV-associated TCR beta chains were found to appear HLA-restricted, with HLA associations seemingly driven largely by CMV exposure. The authors suggested that the approach could potentially be extended to other disease states and immunological phenotypes. Over 15 rarely observed V segments, including chromosome 9 orphons, were excluded from the earlier analysis of several hundred of the donors because counts were too low. The study listed around 160 TCR beta chains as associated with cytomegalovirus. In a later genetic analysis, fewer N-insertions in productive TCRs were reported among donors in an Asian-associated ancestry cluster than the roughly 640-donor mean. A later analysis reported that several top co-occurrence clusters appeared linked to parvovirus B19, influenza, CMV and Epstein-Barr virus. Correlated functional status among segregating V segments might be attributable to linkage disequilibrium, but an unknown experimental factor could not be ruled out.

What was sequenced was PBMCs. The sequence was collected from a woman between 45 and 60 years old in good health and CMV-seronegative. The chain employs TRBV7-9 and TRBJ1-1; the central 7 bases match TRBD1. Here is the DNA: TGTGCCAGCAGCTACACTTCGCACAGGGGAGACACTGAAGCTTTCTTT. This is translated as CASSYTSHRGDTEAFF. The entire variable domain, with the stretches around the CDR3 drawn from the reference TRBV7-9 and TRBJ1-1 proteins, is DTGVSQNPRHKITKRGQNVTFRCDPISEHNRLYWYRQTLGQGPEFLTYFQNEAQLEKSRLLSDRFSAERPKGSFSTLEIQRTEQGDSAMYLCASSYTSHRGDTEAFFGQGTRLTVV.